These 25 T cell receptor beta chains were all obtained from the same sample, sequenced in a study of Tregs in tolerant kidney transplant recipients. Profiling relied on immunoSEQ multiplex PCR, and the TCRdb table lists in-frame clones only, not all of them. The sample has roughly 14,000 clones, about half seen once; the top ten hold approximately 3%. After approximately 6 days with irradiated graft donor PBMCs, CFSE-labeled recipient PBMCs were FACS-sorted. The antigens of these receptors remain unknown. Material: CD4+ T cells from blood cultured with allogeneic cells, obtained before the transplant. The receptors stem from a human patient who received a combined kidney and bone marrow transplant.

The chain is built from TRBV4-1 and TRBJ2-7; a weak D match, TRBD2 (5 bases). Trimming shortened V by 3 bases and J by 2 bases, and 14 bases separated the two germline ends. CDR3 length: 15 residues. The germline gives CDR1 MGHRA, CDR2 YSYEKL. As DNA, the CDR3 is TGCGCCAGCAGCCAGTTCCCGGAGGATCCCTACGAGCAGTACTTC. Encoded protein: CASSQFPEDPYEQYF.

This chain connects TRBV5-1 to TRBJ2-7; 9 nucleotides line up with TRBD1. CDR3 length equals 16 residues. V trimming: 0 bases; J trimming: 3 bases; junction bases outside the gene matches: 7. Germline CDR1 SGHRS, CDR2 YFSETQ. The CDR3 spells CASSLGLNRGHYEQYF. The CDR3 nucleotides are TGCGCCAGCAGCTTGGGGCTCAACAGGGGGCACTACGAGCAGTACTTC.

This chain joins TRBV19 and TRBJ1-5, with no clear D. CDR1 and CDR2 (germline): LNHDA, SQIVND (reference sequence). V lost 0 bases and J 10 bases, leaving 10 bases between the germline ends. This CDR3 is built from 13 residues. The CDR3 sequence: CASSIDRIHPQHF. The CDR3 nucleotides are TGTGCCAGTAGTATAGATCGAATACATCCCCAGCATTTT.

This clone was recorded a few times. J is TRBJ1-1 and V is TRBV18, with 11 bases identical to TRBD1. Germline V gene lookup returns CDR1 KGHSH and CDR2 LQKENI. This CDR3 spans 15 amino acids. Germline trimming cut 6 bases from V and 5 bases from J; bases unmatched to any gene: 8. CDR3 region: CASSPGQGAYTEAFF. CDR3 coding DNA: TGTGCCAGCTCCCCTGGACAGGGGGCATATACTGAAGCTTTCTTT.

This rearrangement joins TRBV20-1 to TRBJ1-1, with D uncertain. The germline V and J ends were trimmed by 6 bases and 5 bases, with 7 bases remaining between them. The germline CDR1 and CDR2 sequences are DFQATT and SNEGSKA (reference sequence). The CDR3 loop spans 10 amino acids. DNA of the CDR3: TGCAGTGCCGGTTTAACTGAAGCTTTCTTT. Translation gives CSAGLTEAFF.

This clone was picked up a small number of times. The same CDR3 also results from other DNA sequences found in this sample. The J gene is TRBJ1-2, the V gene TRBV28; perhaps TRBD1 as D (5 bases). This CDR3 comprises 12 residues. Trimming pared 3 bases from V and 8 bases from J, leaving 10 bases between. CDR1 MDHEN and CDR2 SYDVKM come from the germline V gene. CDR3 loop: CASSLRGRGYTF. Here the CDR3 DNA reads TGTGCCAGCAGTTTGCGGGGGAGAGGCTACACCTTC.

CDR3 coding DNA: TGTGCCAGCAGCTTGGAAGGGAGTCACAATGAGCAGTTCTTC. This sequence encodes CASSLEGSHNEQFF. The V and J genes are TRBV7-2 and TRBJ2-1, with D perhaps matching TRBD2 (5 bases). Deletions cut 3 bases from V and 5 bases from J, with 11 bases between. There are 14 residues in the CDR3. Germline V gene data show CDR1 as SGHTA and CDR2 as FQGNSA.

The V and J genes are TRBV30 and TRBJ2-2; TRBD2 matches 10 bases. V gave up 0 bases and J gave up 0 bases; unmatched junction bases: 4. Germline V CDR1 and CDR2: GTSNPN, SVGIG (reference sequence). CDR3 length: 17 residues. CDR3 DNA sequence: TGTGCCTGGAGTGTACTAGCGGGGTTCGCGAACACCGGGGAGCTGTTTTTT. Translation: CAWSVLAGFANTGELFF.

V is TRBV7-9 and J is TRBJ1-1, with TRBD1 as a possible D gene (6 bases). The CDR3 consists of 16 residues. V was pared by 3 bases and J by 0 bases, with 14 bases between. CDR1 and CDR2 (germline): SEHNR, FQNEAQ (reference sequence). CDR3 protein: CASSFYQGIMNTEAFF. The CDR3 coding sequence is TGTGCCAGCAGCTTTTATCAGGGGATAATGAACACTGAAGCTTTCTTT.

The V call is TRBV18, the J call TRBJ1-1; no clear D gene. Germline V gene sequence: CDR1 KGHSH, CDR2 LQKENI. V lost 6 bases and J 3 bases, leaving 14 bases between the germline ends. The CDR3 spans 14 residues. The CDR3 protein is CASSPRESDTEAFF. CDR3 in DNA: TGTGCCAGCTCGCCGCGGGAGTCGGACACTGAAGCTTTCTTT.

The V call is TRBV6-5, the J call TRBJ1-2; no firm D call. The CDR3 is 11 amino acids. Trimming took off 4 bases at V and 6 bases at J, with 6 bases between the two ends. CDR1 is MNHEY, CDR2 SVGAGI, per germline. This chain's CDR3 is CASSSRHGYTF. Written as DNA, the CDR3 is TGTGCCAGCAGTTCGCGTCATGGCTACACCTTC.

This sequence joins TRBV5-4 and TRBJ1-3; D remains unclear. Germline V gene data show CDR1 as SGHNT and CDR2 as YYREEE (reference sequence). Trimming stripped 4 bases from V and 0 bases from J, with 14 bases between. CDR3 length: 16 amino acids. DNA for the CDR3: TGTGCCAGCAGCCCCCGAGGAGGAAACTCTGGAAACACCATATATTTT. Protein: CASSPRGGNSGNTIYF.

This clone was seen a single time. This rearrangement joins TRBV23-1 to TRBJ1-4; 7 nucleotides align to TRBD1. TRBV23-1 is filed as an ORF, its function uncertain. This CDR3 contains 15 residues. Unmatched junction bases numbered 7, after V lost 2 bases and J lost 7 bases. DNA of the CDR3: TGCGCCAGCAGTCAAAGAGGGGGCGAGTGTGAAAAACTGTTTTTT. Its protein is CASSQRGGECEKLFF.

The chain is built from TRBV6-5 and TRBJ2-7, with TRBD1 identical over 9 bases. This CDR3 spans 14 amino acids. V gave up 2 bases and J gave up 6 bases; unmatched junction bases: 5. The germline CDR1 and CDR2 sequences are MNHEY and SVGAGI. This CDR3 is CASSYARTGAEQYF. The CDR3 DNA follows: TGTGCCAGCAGTTACGCCAGGACAGGGGCCGAGCAGTACTTC.

This clone was detected only a few times. This chain connects TRBV4-3 to TRBJ2-2, with TRBD2 matching 10 bases. V gave up 2 bases and J gave up 6 bases; unmatched junction bases: 6. CDR1 LGHNA and CDR2 YSLEER come from the germline V gene. The CDR3 extends over 16 amino acids. CDR3 residues: CASSQYLAGASGELFF. The CDR3 bases are TGCGCCAGCAGCCAATACCTAGCGGGAGCTTCCGGGGAGCTGTTTTTT.

As concerns this clone: The identical CDR3 is also encoded by other nucleotide sequences in the sample. V and J are TRBV27 and TRBJ1-6; 12 bases agree with TRBD1. V gave up 3 bases and J gave up 9 bases; unmatched junction bases: 12. The CDR3 length is 18 residues. Germline CDR1 MNHEY, CDR2 SMNVEV (reference sequence). The CDR3 DNA sequence: TGTGCCAGCAGTTTCCTGGGACAGGGGGCAATTCTTGGTTCACCCCTCCACTTT. The encoded protein is CASSFLGQGAILGSPLHF.

CDR3 sequence: CASSITGMNEKLFF. In DNA, the CDR3 is TGTGCCAGTAGTATAACAGGGATGAATGAAAAACTGTTTTTT. The rearrangement links TRBV19 to TRBJ1-4, with TRBD1 as a possible D gene (6 bases). Germline V gives CDR1 LNHDA, CDR2 SQIVND (reference sequence). Trimming left V 2 bases short and J 5 bases short, with 9 bases between. The CDR3 contains 14 residues.

This clone occurred a few times. The chain has TRBV11-2 and TRBJ2-3; D is perhaps TRBD1 (6 bases). This CDR3 region has 14 residues. The V end lost 5 bases, the J end lost 4 bases, and 13 bases lay between the germline ends. Germline assignment: CDR1 SGHAT and CDR2 FQNNGV. The CDR3 DNA reads as TGTGCCAGCAGCCCTCACAGGGTTCCAGATACGCAGTATTTT. Translation: CASSPHRVPDTQYF.

This clone has more than one count but fewer than ten. This rearrangement joins TRBV5-8 to TRBJ2-5; 13 bases line up with TRBD2. This CDR3 is 15 amino acids long. Germline V gene data show CDR1 as SGHTS and CDR2 as YDEGEE. Germline trimming cut 0 bases from V and 4 bases from J; bases unmatched to any gene: 0. In DNA form, the CDR3 reads TGTGCCAGCAGCTTGGGACTAGCGGGAGGAGAGACCCAGTACTTC. It is translated as CASSLGLAGGETQYF.

By proportion, this clone is medium-sized. As DNA, the CDR3 is TGCGCCAGCAGCCCCCAACAGGGACAGGGGACAGATACGCAGTATTTT. Residues: CASSPQQGQGTDTQYF. The chain has TRBV5-1 and TRBJ2-3; 10 nucleotides align to TRBD1. The CDR3 is made up of 16 amino acids. Germline V gene sequence: CDR1 SGHRS, CDR2 YFSETQ. J gave up 3 bases and V 4 bases, and 8 bases lay outside the gene matches. Drawing the rest from reference TRBV5-1 and TRBJ2-3, the complete variable domain is KAGVTQTPRYLIKTRGQQVTLSCSPISGHRSVSWYQQTPGQGLQFLFEYFSETQRNKGNFPGRFSGRQFSNSRSEMNVSTLELGDSALYLCASSPQQGQGTDTQYFGPGTRLTVL.

By share, this clone ranks as medium-sized. The chain recombines TRBV5-3 with TRBJ2-7; 9 bases match TRBD1. TRBV5-3 counts as an open reading frame of uncertain function. V lost 5 bases, J lost 0 bases, and 6 bases stayed unmatched. CDR3 length: 15 amino acids. This chain's CDR3 is CARRSGQGSSYEQYF. In DNA form, the CDR3 reads TGTGCCAGAAGATCGGGACAGGGCAGCTCCTACGAGCAGTACTTC.

By its share, this clone is medium-sized. The chain recombines TRBV7-2 with TRBJ2-2; 11 nucleotides match TRBD2. V shed 11 bases and J 1 base; nucleotides not matched to a gene: 0. This CDR3 comprises 13 residues. Germline lookup yields CDR1 SGHTA and CDR2 FQGNSA. Here the CDR3 reads CAGTSGNTGELFF. For the CDR3, the DNA is TGTGCCGGGACTAGCGGGAACACCGGGGAGCTGTTTTTT. Looking up the rest from reference TRBV7-2 and TRBJ2-2 gives the full variable domain: GAGVSQSPSNKVTEKGKDVELRCDPISGHTALYWYRQSLGQGLEFLIYFQGNSAPDKSGLPSDRFSAERTGGSVSTLTIQRTQQEDSAVYLCAGTSGNTGELFFGEGSRLTVL.

This clone has only a few counts. V usage is TRBV5-1 and J usage is TRBJ2-5; D gene uncertain. The CDR3 covers 14 residues. Germline lookup yields CDR1 SGHRS and CDR2 YFSETQ. V lost 0 bases and J lost 1, with 7 bases in between. In nucleotides, the CDR3 is TGCGCCAGCAGCTTGGGTACAGCCCAAGAGACCCAGTACTTC. Protein: CASSLGTAQETQYF.

Notes on this clone: One junction end does not reproduce the germline sequence, and a read error may be involved. The V and J genes are TRBV6-5 and TRBJ2-3; a possible D gene is TRBD2 (6 bases). The CDR3 length is 13 residues. The germline gives CDR1 MNHEY, CDR2 SVGAGI. CDR3 DNA sequence: TGTGCCAGCAGGGACAACCGCGGGACGTCCCTGCTTTTT. It encodes CASRDNRGTSLLF.

The chain recombines TRBV4-1 with TRBJ2-6; D is possibly TRBD1 (6 bases). Germline V gives CDR1 MGHRA, CDR2 YSYEKL. There are 16 residues in the CDR3. V was clipped by 4 bases and J by 4 bases, with 14 bases between them. In nucleotides, the CDR3 is TGCGCCAGCAGCCGAAACAGGGCTTTCGGGGCCAACGTCCTGACTTTC. Translating gives CASSRNRAFGANVLTF.